This TCR beta chain was retrieved from a study of T-cell memory formation after mild COVID-19. Study background: There were largely donor-specific TCR clusters.

A remark on this clonotype: The antigen is not known.

With constant-segment primers, 5'RACE yielded cDNA libraries of TCR alpha and TCR beta that carried sample barcodes and UMIs. From the 5' RACE reads, TCRdb called clonotypes with MiXCR, one entry per CDR3 protein. This repertoire shows under 400,000 distinct CDR3 sequences, roughly 21% found once; its top ten account for roughly an eighth. Study-wide results and limits: Later expanders leaned toward CD4+, whereas clones contracting from day 15 to 85 were balanced CD4/CD8. Chiefly within CM and EM were the contracting CD4+ clones; CD8+ ones were within EMRA.

The sequence came from an adult woman who had mild COVID-19 (a few samples of this study predate the infection). Cell type and time point are not known. Material for sequencing was PBMCs or a T cell subset sorted from them (not recorded which).

CDR3 nucleotides: TGTGCCAGCAGCAACGCTAAGGGATCTCAAGAGACCCAGTACTTC. This translates into CASSNAKGSQETQYF. This chain links TRBV14 with TRBJ2-5; no clear D gene. Trimming took 5 bases from V and 2 from J, leaving 15 bases between them. The CDR3 loop spans 15 amino acids. Germline V gene data show CDR1 as SGHDN and CDR2 as FVKESK.